This T cell receptor beta chain was sequenced in a study of cytomegalovirus exposure and HLA in healthy donors. Findings of the study overall: The authors later found most CMV-associated TCR beta chains appeared HLA-restricted. In a later analysis, at a false discovery rate of 0.05, over 15,000 TCR beta sequences were associated with HLA alleles. When analyzed later, a missense DCLRE1C variant was found to be linked to TCR beta V- and J-gene trimming. Data from an earlier analysis indicated that most TCR beta V segments were productive either about 87% or about 30% of the time.

From germline, CDR1 is SGHVS and CDR2 FQNEAQ. The V and J ends lost 5 bases and 4 bases, in that order; junction bases with no gene match: 6. The CDR3 loop spans 14 amino acids. The PCR was carried out with 60 Vbeta primers and 13 Jbeta primers. The assay was immunoSEQ multiplex PCR, and TCRdb's table has in-frame clones only and misses some. The sample yields more than 100,000 clones, approximately 8.9% seen once. A note on this clone: Its antigen is still unknown.

This TCR derives from a middle-aged woman in good health and CMV-seropositive. The chain is built from TRBV7-8 and TRBJ1-2, with 8 bases that match TRBD1. Sequenced input: PBMCs. CDR3 sequence: CASSPTGGGYGYTF. Written as DNA, the CDR3 is TGTGCCAGCAGCCCTACAGGGGGTGGCTATGGCTACACCTTC.